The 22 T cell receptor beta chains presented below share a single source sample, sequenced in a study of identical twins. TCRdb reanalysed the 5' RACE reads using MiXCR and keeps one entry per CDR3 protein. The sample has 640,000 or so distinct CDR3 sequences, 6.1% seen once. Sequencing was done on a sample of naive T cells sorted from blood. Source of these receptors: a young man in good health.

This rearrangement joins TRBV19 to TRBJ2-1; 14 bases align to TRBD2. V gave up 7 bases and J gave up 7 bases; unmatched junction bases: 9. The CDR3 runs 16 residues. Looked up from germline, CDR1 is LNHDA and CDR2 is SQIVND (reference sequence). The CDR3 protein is CASTETSGRGRNEQFF. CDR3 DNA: TGTGCCAGTACCGAGACTAGCGGGAGGGGTCGAAATGAGCAGTTCTTC.

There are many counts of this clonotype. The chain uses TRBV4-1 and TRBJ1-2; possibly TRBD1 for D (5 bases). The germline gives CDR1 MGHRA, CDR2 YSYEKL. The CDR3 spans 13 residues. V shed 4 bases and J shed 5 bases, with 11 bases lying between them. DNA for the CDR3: TGCGCCAGCAGCCGGGTGGGGGAATATGGCTACACCTTC. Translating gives CASSRVGEYGYTF.

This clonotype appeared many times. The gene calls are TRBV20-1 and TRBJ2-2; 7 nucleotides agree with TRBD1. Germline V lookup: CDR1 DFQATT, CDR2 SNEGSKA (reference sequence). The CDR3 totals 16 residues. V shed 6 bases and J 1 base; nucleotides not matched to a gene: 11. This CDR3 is CSATATGQVNTGELFF. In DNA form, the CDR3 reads TGCAGTGCGACTGCCACTGGACAGGTGAACACCGGGGAGCTGTTTTTT.

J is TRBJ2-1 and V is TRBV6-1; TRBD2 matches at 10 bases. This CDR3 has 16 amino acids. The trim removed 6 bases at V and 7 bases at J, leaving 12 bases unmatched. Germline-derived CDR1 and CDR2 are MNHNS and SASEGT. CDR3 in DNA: TGTGCCAGCAGGGCGGCACTAGCGGGACTGTGGAATGAGCAGTTCTTC. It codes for CASRAALAGLWNEQFF.

CDR3 nucleotide sequence: TGTGCCAGTAGTTTCTCCGGGACTAGCGGGAGGGTCTCCTACAATGAGCAGTTCTTC. Its protein product is CASSFSGTSGRVSYNEQFF. The chain employs TRBV19 and TRBJ2-1; 16 nucleotides agree with TRBD2. CDR3 length: 19 residues. The V and J ends lost 5 bases and 0 bases, in that order; junction bases with no gene match: 7. Per the germline V gene, CDR1 is LNHDA and CDR2 is SQIVND (reference sequence).

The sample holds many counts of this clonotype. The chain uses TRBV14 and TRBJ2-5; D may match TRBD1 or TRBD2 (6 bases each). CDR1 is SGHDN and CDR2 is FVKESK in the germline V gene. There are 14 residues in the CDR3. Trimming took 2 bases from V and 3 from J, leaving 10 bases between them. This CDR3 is CASSQYREEETQYF. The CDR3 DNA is TGTGCCAGCAGCCAATACAGGGAGGAAGAGACCCAGTACTTC.

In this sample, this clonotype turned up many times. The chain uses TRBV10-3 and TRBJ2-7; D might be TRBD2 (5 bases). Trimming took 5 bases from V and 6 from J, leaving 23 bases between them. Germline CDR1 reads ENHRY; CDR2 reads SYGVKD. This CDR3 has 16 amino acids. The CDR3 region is CAISPSALGVPSEQYF. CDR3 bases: TGTGCCATCAGTCCGTCCGCCCTCGGGGTTCCGTCCGAGCAGTACTTC.

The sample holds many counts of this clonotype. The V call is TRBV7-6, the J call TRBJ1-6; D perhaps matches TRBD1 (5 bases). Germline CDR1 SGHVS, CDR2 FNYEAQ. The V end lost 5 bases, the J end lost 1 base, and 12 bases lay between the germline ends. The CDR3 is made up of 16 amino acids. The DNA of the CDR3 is TGTGCCAGCAGCAGCGATCAGGGATCCTATAATTCACCCCTCCACTTT. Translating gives CASSSDQGSYNSPLHF. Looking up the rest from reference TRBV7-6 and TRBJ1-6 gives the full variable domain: GAGVSQSPRYKVTKRGQDVALRCDPISGHVSLYWYRQALGQGPEFLTYFNYEAQQDKSGLPNDRFSAERPEGSISTLTIQRTEQRDSAMYRCASSSDQGSYNSPLHFGNGTRLTVT.

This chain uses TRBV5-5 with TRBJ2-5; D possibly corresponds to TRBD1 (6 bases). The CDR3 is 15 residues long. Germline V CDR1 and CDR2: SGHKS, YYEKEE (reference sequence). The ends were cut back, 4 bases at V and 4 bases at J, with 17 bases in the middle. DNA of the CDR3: TGTGCCAGCAGCCAAAGAACAGGGTACGGAGAGACCCAGTACTTC. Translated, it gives CASSQRTGYGETQYF.

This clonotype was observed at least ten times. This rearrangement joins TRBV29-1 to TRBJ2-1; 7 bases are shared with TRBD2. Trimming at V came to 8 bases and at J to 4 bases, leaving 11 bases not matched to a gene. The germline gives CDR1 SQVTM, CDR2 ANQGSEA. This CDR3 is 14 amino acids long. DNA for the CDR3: TGCAGCCCTAGGTGGCTAGCGGTGTACAATGAGCAGTTCTTC. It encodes CSPRWLAVYNEQFF.

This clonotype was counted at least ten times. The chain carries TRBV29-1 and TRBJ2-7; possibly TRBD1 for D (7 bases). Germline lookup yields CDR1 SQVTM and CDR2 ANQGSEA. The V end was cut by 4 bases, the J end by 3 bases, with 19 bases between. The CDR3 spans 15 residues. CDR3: CSVAGQGGEDYEQYF. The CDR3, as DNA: TGCAGCGTTGCGGGGCAGGGGGGCGAAGACTACGAGCAGTACTTC.

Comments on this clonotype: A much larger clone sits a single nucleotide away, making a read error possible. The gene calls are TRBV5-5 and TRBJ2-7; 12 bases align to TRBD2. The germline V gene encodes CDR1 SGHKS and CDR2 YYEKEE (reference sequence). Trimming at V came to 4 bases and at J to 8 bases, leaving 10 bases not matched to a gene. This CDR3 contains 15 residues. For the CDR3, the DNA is TGTGCCAGCAGCCCGACTAGCGGGAGAGGAAGCCAGCAGTACTTC. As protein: CASSPTSGRGSQQYF.

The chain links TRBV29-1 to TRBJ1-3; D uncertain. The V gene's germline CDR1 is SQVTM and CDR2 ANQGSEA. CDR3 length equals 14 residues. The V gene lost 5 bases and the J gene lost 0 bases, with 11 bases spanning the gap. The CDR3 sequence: CSVRSRSSGNTIYF. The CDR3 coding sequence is TGCAGCGTTAGGTCTCGCAGCTCTGGAAACACCATATATTTT.

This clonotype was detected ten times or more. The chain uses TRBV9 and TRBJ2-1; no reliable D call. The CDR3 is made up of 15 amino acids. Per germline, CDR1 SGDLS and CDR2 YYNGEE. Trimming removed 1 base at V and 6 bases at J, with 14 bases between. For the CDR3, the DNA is TGTGCCAGCAGCGTACTCCAGGACCCTTCCAATGAGCAGTTCTTC. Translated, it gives CASSVLQDPSNEQFF.

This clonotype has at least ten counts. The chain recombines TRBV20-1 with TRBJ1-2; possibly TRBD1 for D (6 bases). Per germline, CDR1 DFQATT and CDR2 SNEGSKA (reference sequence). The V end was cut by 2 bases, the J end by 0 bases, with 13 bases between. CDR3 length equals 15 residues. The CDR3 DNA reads TGCAGTGCTAGACCGATAGGACAGTCTAACTATGGCTACACCTTC. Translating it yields CSARPIGQSNYGYTF.

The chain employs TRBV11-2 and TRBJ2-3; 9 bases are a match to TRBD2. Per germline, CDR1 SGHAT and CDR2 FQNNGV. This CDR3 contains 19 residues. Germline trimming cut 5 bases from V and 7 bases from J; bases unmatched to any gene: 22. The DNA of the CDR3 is TGTGCCAGCAGCCCAACCCCGGGACTAGCTTTGGCAGCGGTGTATACGCAGTATTTT. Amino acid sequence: CASSPTPGLALAAVYTQYF.

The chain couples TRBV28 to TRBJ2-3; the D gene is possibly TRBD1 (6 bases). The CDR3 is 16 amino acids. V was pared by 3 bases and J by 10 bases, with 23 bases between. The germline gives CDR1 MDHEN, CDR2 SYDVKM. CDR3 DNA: TGTGCCAGCAGTTTGTCGGGTGGGGGCGCTCAGTCCTCGCAGTATTTT. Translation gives CASSLSGGGAQSSQYF.

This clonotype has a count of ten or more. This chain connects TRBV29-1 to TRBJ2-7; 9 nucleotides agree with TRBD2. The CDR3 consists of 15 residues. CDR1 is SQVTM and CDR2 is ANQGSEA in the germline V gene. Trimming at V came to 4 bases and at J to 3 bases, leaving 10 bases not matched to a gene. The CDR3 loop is CSVGARDSGSYEQYF. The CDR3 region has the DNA TGCAGCGTTGGGGCAAGGGATAGCGGGAGCTACGAGCAGTACTTC.

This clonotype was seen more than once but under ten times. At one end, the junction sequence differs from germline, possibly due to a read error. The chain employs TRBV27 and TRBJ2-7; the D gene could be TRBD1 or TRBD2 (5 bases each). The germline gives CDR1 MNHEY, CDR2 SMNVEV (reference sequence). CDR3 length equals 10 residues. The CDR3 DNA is TGTGCCAGCAGTCCTCGGGACCGAGGCTTC. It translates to CASSPRDRGF.

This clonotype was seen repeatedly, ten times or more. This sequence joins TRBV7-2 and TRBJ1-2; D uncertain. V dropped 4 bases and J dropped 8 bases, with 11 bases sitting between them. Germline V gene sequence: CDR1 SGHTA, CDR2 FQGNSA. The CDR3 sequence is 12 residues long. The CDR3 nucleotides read TGTGCCAGCAGCTCCTTGGCCGGGGGCTACACCTTC. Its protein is CASSSLAGGYTF.

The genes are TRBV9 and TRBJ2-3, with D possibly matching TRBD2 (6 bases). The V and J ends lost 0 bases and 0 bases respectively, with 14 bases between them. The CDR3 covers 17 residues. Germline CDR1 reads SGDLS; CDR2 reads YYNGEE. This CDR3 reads CASSVDGSGLSTDTQYF. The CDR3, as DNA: TGTGCCAGCAGCGTAGACGGTAGCGGCCTCAGCACAGATACGCAGTATTTT.

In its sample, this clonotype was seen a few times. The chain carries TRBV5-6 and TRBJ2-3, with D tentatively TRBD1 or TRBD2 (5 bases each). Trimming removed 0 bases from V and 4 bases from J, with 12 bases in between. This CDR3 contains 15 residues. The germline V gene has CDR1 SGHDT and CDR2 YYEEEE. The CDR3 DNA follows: TGTGCCAGCAGCTTGGATGGGGGAGTCCCAGATACGCAGTATTTT. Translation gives CASSLDGGVPDTQYF.